These T cell receptor beta chains were read from a single sample in a study of T cells after yellow fever vaccination. TCRdb independently ran MiXCR on the 5' RACE reads; one entry per CDR3 protein. The repertoire holds hundreds of thousands of distinct CDR3 sequences, roughly 8.4% seen once, with approximately 18% in the top ten. The sample was PBMCs, taken approximately 40 days after the first yellow fever vaccination. Source of these receptors: a man between 18 and 29 years old who received the YFV17D yellow fever vaccine. Both conserved end residues are part of each CDR3. The order of the fields is J gene, D gene, clone size, V gene, CDR3 DNA, CDR3 protein. The D gene is left open where the match is weak. Clone size is given for some rows only: seen once, a few or many times, or a class if the clone is expanded.

TRBJ2-3 | TRBD2 | NA | TRBV18 | TGTGCCAGCTCACCACAAAGCACTAGCGACACGCAGTATTTT | CASSPQSTSDTQYF
TRBJ2-7 | TRBD1 | few | TRBV4-3 | TGCGCCAGCAGCCAAGCGGCGACAGGGGGCTTCCACGAGCAGTACTTC | CASSQAATGGFHEQYF
TRBJ1-5 | NA | few | TRBV15 | TGTGCCACCAGCAGAGCCGTGGGCAATCAGCCCCAGCATTTT | CATSRAVGNQPQHF
TRBJ1-4 | NA | few | TRBV7-2 | TGTGCCAGCAGCTTAGAGGGCCTAAGAACTAATGAAAAACTGTTTTTT | CASSLEGLRTNEKLFF
TRBJ1-2 | NA | few | TRBV20-1 | TGCAGTGCTAGAACCCCGGGAGGCTACTATGGCTACACCTTC | CSARTPGGYYGYTF
TRBJ2-4 | NA | few | TRBV27 | TGTGCCAGCAGTTACGGACTCAAAAACATTCAGTACTTC | CASSYGLKNIQYF
TRBJ2-1 | NA | many | TRBV5-1 | TGCGCCAGCAGCTCGAGGACGGGGGCCAACGTGGGTGAGCAGTTCTTC | CASSSRTGANVGEQFF
TRBJ1-3 | TRBD1 | few | TRBV5-4 | TGTGCCAGCAGCTCCGGGACAGGGGGAAACACCATATATTTT | CASSSGTGGNTIYF
TRBJ2-3 | TRBD2 | NA | TRBV5-4 | TGTGCCAGCAGCCTATACGGACTAGCGGACTCCACAGATACGCAGTATTTT | CASSLYGLADSTDTQYF
TRBJ2-5 | NA | few | TRBV5-6 | TGTGCCAGCAGCTCCCGAGTGGGGTGGGAGACCCAGTACTTC | CASSSRVGWETQYF